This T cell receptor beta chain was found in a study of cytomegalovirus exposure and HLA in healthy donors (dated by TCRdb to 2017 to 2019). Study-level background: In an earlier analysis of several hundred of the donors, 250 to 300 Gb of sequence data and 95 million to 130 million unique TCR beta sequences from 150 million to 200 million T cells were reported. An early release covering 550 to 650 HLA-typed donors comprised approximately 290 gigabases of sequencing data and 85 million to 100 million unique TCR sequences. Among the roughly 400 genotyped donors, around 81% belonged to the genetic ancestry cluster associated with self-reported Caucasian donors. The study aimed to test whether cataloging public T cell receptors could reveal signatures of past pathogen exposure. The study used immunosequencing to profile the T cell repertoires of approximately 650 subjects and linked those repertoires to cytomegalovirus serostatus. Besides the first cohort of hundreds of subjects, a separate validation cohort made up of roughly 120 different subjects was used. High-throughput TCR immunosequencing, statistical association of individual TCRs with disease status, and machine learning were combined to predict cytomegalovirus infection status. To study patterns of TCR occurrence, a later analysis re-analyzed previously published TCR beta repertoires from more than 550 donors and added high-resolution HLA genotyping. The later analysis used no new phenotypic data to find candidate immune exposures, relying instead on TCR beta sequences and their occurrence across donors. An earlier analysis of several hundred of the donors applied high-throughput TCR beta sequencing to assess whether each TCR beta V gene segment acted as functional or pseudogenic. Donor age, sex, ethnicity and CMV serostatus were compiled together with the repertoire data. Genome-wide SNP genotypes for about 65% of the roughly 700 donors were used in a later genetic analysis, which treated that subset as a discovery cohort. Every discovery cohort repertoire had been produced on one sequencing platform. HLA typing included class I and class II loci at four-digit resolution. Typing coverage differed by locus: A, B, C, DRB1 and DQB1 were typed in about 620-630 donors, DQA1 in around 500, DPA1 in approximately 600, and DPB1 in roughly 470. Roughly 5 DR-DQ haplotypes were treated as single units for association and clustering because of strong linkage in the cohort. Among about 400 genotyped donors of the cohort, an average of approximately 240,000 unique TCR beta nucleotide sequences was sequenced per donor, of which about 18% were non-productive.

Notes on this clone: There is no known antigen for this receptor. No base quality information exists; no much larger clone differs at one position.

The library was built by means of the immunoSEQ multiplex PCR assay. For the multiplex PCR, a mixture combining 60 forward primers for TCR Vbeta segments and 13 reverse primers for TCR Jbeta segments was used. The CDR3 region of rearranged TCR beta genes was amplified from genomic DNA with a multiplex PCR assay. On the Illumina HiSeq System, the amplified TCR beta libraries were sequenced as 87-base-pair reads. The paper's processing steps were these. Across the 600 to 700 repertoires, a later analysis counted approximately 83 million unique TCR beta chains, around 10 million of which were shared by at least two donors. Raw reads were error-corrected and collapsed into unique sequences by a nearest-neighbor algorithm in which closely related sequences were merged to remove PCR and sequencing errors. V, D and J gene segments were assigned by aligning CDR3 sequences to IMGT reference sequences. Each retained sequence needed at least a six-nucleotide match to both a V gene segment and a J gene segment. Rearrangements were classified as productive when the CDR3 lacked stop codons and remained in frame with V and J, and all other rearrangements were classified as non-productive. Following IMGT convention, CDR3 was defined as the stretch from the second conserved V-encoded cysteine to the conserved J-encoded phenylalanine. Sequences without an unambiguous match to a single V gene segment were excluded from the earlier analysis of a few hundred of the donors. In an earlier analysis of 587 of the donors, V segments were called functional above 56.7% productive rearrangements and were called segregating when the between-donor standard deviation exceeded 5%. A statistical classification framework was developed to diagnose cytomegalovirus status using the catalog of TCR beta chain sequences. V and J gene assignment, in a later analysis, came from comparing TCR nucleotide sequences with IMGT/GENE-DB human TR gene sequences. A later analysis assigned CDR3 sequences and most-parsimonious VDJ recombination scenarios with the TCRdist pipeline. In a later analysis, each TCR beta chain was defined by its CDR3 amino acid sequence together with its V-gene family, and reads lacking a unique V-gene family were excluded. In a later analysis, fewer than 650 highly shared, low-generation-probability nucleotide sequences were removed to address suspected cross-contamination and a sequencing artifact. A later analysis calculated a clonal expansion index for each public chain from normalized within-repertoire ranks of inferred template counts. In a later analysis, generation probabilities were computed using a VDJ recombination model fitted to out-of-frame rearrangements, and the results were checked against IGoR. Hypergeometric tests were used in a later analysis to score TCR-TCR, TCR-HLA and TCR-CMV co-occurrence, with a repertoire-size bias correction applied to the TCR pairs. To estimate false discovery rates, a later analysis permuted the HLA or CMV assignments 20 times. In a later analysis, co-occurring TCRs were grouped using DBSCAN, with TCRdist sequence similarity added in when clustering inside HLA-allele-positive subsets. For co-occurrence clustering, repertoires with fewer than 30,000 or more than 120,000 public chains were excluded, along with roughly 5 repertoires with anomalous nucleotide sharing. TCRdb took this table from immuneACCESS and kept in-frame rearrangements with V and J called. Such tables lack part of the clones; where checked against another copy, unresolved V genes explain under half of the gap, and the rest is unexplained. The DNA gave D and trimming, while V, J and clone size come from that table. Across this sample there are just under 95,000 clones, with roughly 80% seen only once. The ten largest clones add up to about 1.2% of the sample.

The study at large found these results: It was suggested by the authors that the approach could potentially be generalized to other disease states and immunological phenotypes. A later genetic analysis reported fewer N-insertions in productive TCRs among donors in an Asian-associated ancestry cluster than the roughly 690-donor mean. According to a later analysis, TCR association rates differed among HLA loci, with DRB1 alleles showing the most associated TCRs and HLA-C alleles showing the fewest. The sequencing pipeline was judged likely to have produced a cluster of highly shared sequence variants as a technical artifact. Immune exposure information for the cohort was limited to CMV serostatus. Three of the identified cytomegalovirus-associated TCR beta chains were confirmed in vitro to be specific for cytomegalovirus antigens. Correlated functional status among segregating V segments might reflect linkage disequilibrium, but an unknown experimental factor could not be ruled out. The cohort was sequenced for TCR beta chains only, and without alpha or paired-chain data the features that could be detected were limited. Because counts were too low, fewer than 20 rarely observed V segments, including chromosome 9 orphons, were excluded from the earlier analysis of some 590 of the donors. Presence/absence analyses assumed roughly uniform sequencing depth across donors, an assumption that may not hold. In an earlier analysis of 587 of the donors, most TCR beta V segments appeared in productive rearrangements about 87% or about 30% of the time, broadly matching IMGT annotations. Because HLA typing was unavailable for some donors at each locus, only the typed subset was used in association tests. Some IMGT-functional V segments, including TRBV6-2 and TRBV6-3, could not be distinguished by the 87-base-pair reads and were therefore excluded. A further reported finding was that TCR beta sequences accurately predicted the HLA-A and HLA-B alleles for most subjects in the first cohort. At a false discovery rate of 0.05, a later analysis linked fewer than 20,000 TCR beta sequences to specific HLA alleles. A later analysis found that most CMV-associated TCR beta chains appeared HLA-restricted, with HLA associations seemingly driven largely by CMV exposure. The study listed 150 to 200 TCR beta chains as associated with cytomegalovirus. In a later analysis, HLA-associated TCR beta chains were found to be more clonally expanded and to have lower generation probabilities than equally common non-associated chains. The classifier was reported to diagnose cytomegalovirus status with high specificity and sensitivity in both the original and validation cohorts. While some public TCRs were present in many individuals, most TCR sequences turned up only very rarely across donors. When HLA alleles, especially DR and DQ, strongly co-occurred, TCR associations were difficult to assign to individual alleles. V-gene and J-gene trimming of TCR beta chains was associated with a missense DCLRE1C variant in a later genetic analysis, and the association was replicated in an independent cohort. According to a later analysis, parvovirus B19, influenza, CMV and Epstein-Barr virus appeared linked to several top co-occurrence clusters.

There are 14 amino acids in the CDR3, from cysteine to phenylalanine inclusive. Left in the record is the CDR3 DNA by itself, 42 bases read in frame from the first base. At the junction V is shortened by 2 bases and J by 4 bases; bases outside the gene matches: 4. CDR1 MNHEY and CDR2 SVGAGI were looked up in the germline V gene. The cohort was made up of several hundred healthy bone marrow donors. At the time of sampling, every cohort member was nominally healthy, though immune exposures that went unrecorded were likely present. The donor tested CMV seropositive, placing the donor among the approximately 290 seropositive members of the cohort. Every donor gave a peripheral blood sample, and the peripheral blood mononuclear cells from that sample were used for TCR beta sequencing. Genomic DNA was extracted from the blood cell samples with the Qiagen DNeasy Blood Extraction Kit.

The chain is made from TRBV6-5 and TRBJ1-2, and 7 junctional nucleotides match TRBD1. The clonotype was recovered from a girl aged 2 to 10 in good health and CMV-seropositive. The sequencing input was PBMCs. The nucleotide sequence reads TGTGCCAGCAGTTACCAGGGGGGATTCTATGGCTACACCTTC. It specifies CASSYQGGFYGYTF.